The source of this T cell receptor (beta chain) is a study of T cell therapy after organ transplantation. Study context: T cells were expanded 2 to 3 weeks with 30 CMV class I/II epitopes.

Measured with immunoSEQ multiplex PCR; TCRdb has only the in-frame clones, and not every one. Among about 6,000 clones listed, just under 75% were seen once. In regard to this clone: What it binds is unknown.

CDR1 is MGHRA and CDR2 is YSYEKL in the germline V gene. Trimming at V came to 2 bases and at J to 5 bases, leaving 8 bases not matched to a gene. This CDR3 comprises 15 residues. The time point here: 4-8 weeks after completion of therapy. V gene TRBV4-1 combines with J gene TRBJ2-5; TRBD2 matches 7 bases. This clonotype was sampled from a human patient who had received a solid organ transplant and had CMV disease. Some T cells may be the graft donor's. Sample: CD8+ T cells from blood, taken after autologous CMV-specific T cell therapy. The CDR3 sequence: CASSQHGLEGETQYF. In nucleotides, the CDR3 is TGCGCCAGCAGCCAACACGGACTAGAGGGTGAGACCCAGTACTTC.